A selection of T cell receptor beta chains follows, all from one sample in a study of blood T cell repertoires in COVID-19. Clones were sequenced by immunoSEQ multiplex PCR, and TCRdb holds only the in-frame ones, with some missing. The data show 87,000 or so clones, around 84% seen once. Sequenced sample: peripheral blood. The receptors shown here come from a middle-aged man with acute or convalescent COVID-19. Both conserved end residues are part of each CDR3. D genes are given only for firm matches. Clone size, where shown, is once, few, many, or a class for clones that have expanded.

clone size	D gene	V gene	J gene	CDR3 DNA	CDR3 protein
NA	NA	TRBV25-1	TRBJ1-3	TGTGCCAGCAGTGACAGACTTGGAAACACCATATATTTT	CASSDRLGNTIYF
NA	NA	TRBV30	TRBJ1-3	TGTGCCTGGAGTACGGGGTATGGAAACACCATATATTTT	CAWSTGYGNTIYF
NA	TRBD1	TRBV5-4	TRBJ2-6	TGTGCCAGCAGCTTAGATGGGACAGGTTTTTCTGGGGCCAACGTCCTGACTTTC	CASSLDGTGFSGANVLTF
NA	TRBD2	TRBV4-1	TRBJ2-2	TGCGCCAGCAGCCACAGTGCAGGGGAAGGACTAGCGGGGAGTACCGGGGAGCTGTTTTTT	CASSHSAGEGLAGSTGELFF
NA	TRBD1	TRBV5-5	TRBJ1-5	TGTGCCAGCAGCCCCTCGGGACAGGGACTCAATCAGCCCCAGCATTTT	CASSPSGQGLNQPQHF
NA	TRBD2	TRBV7-2	TRBJ2-5	TGTGCCAGCAGCTTAGCGCTAGCGGGGAGGGAGACCCAGTACTTC	CASSLALAGRETQYF
NA	TRBD1	TRBV19	TRBJ2-7	TGTGCCAGTAGGAGTGCCGGGACAGCCAGCTCCTACGAGCAGTACTTC	CASRSAGTASSYEQYF
NA	TRBD1	TRBV7-2	TRBJ1-1	TGTGCCAGCACCTCAGGGGGCCGCACTGAAGCTTTCTTT	CASTSGGRTEAFF
NA	NA	TRBV6-5	TRBJ1-3	TGTGCCAGCAGCTTTGACTGGACTGGGGGAAACACCATATATTTT	CASSFDWTGGNTIYF
once	TRBD1	TRBV5-1	TRBJ1-3	TGCGCCAGCAGCCCGACAGGGAACGGAAACACCATATATTTT	CASSPTGNGNTIYF
NA	NA	TRBV5-1	TRBJ2-2	TGCGCCAGCAGCCCCCAGCTAGCGAACACCGGGGAGCTGTTTTTT	CASSPQLANTGELFF
NA	NA	TRBV10-2	TRBJ2-3	TGCGCCAGCAGTGAGTTGGCTGCGGGCGGCACAGATACGCAGTATTTT	CASSELAAGGTDTQYF
NA	NA	TRBV18	TRBJ2-1	TGTGCCAGCTCACCAGCTAGCGCACCCTACAATGAGCAGTTCTTC	CASSPASAPYNEQFF
NA	TRBD1	TRBV6-5	TRBJ2-1	TGTGCCAGCAGTTTTCCAGGGGGAAGCAATGAGCAGTTCTTC	CASSFPGGSNEQFF
NA	NA	TRBV27	TRBJ1-1	TGTGCCACCCAACGGGAGGGGGGCACTGAAGCTTTCTTT	CATQREGGTEAFF
NA	TRBD2	TRBV5-4	TRBJ2-1	TGTGCCAGCAGCTCCCTTTTGGGTAGCGGGCGTGAGCAGTTCTTC	CASSSLLGSGREQFF
NA	NA	TRBV20-1	TRBJ1-1	TGCAGTGCTACCAGGGGAACTGAAGCTTTCTTT	CSATRGTEAFF
NA	TRBD1	TRBV6-5	TRBJ1-1	TGTGCCAGCAGCGACAGGGCCTCTATGAACACTGAAGCTTTCTTT	CASSDRASMNTEAFF
NA	NA	TRBV5-1	TRBJ2-7	TGCGCCAGCAGCTTGACAGAGAACTACGAGCAGTACTTC	CASSLTENYEQYF
NA	TRBD1	TRBV10-1	TRBJ1-4	TGCGCCAGCAGAAATGGGGCACAGGGGTTGGATGAAAAACTGTTTTTT	CASRNGAQGLDEKLFF
NA	NA	TRBV6-6	TRBJ2-3	TGTGCCAGCAGTTTTTCCGAACATGCAGATACGCAGTATTTT	CASSFSEHADTQYF
NA	TRBD2	TRBV6-1	TRBJ2-5	TGTGCCAGCAGTGAAGAGGCTAGCGGGGGAGGACTCCAAGAGACCCAGTACTTC	CASSEEASGGGLQETQYF
NA	NA	TRBV13	TRBJ1-2	TGTGCCAGCAGCCCGCCCGCACCTAAGGGCTACACCTTC	CASSPPAPKGYTF
once	NA	TRBV6-6	TRBJ2-2	TGTGCCAGCAGTCCTTCGGTGGCCGGGGAGCTGTTTTTT	CASSPSVAGELFF
NA	NA	TRBV23-1	TRBJ1-5	TGCGCCAGCAGTCAATCGTACCCGGGAGTTCGTCCTAATCAGCCCCAGCATTTT	CASSQSYPGVRPNQPQHF
NA	NA	TRBV19	TRBJ1-5	TGTGCCAGTAGATGGGATCGAGGGCAGCCCCAGCATTTT	CASRWDRGQPQHF
NA	NA	TRBV7-6	TRBJ1-3	TGTGCCAGCAGCTCACCGACGGAGAACTCTGGAAACACCATATATTTT	CASSSPTENSGNTIYF
NA	TRBD1	TRBV7-2	TRBJ1-5	TGTGCCAGCAGTGGGACAGGGGGGCAGCCCCAGCATTTT	CASSGTGGQPQHF
NA	NA	TRBV4-2	TRBJ1-4	TGTGCCAGCAGCCAACCCGACAGAGCAGAGCTCGAAAAACTGTTTTTT	CASSQPDRAELEKLFF
NA	TRBD1	TRBV5-1	TRBJ1-6	TGCGCCAGCAGCTTGCAAGGGACAGGGACTGATTCACCCCTCCACTTT	CASSLQGTGTDSPLHF
NA	NA	TRBV4-2	TRBJ2-7	TGTGCCAGCAGCCAACTCAAGGGGGGGGTGGTCGACGAGCAGTACTTC	CASSQLKGGVVDEQYF
NA	TRBD1	TRBV24-1	TRBJ2-2	TGTGCCACCAGTGACCCCTCCTCAGGGGGAACCGGGGAGCTGTTTTTT	CATSDPSSGGTGELFF
NA	NA	TRBV12-5	TRBJ1-1	TGTGCTGGAACGAATGGGCCGAATTCGAACACTGAAGCTTTCTTT	CAGTNGPNSNTEAFF
NA	TRBD1	TRBV19	TRBJ1-1	TGTGCCAGTAGTGCATCCAGGGGGCTGGCCGGCACTGAAGCTTTCTTT	CASSASRGLAGTEAFF
NA	NA	TRBV14	TRBJ1-1	TGTGCCAGCAGCCAGTACAGGAACACTGAAGCTTTCTTT	CASSQYRNTEAFF
NA	NA	TRBV2	TRBJ1-4	TGTGCCAGCAGCCCTGCGAGGAAAAAACTGTTTTTT	CASSPARKKLFF
NA	TRBD1	TRBV6-5	TRBJ2-2	TGTGCCAGCAGACACAGGGGCGGCTCGACCGGGGAGCTGTTTTTT	CASRHRGGSTGELFF
few	TRBD1	TRBV7-9	TRBJ1-1	TGTGCCAGCAGCTTACAGGGGGCACACACTGAAGCTTTCTTT	CASSLQGAHTEAFF
NA	NA	TRBV5-4	TRBJ2-7	TGTGCCAGCAGCCAGTTTCGGGAAGCGGATAACTACGAGCAGTACTTC	CASSQFREADNYEQYF
NA	NA	TRBV7-8	TRBJ2-3	TGTGCCAGCAGCTTAGTGGCAGGGGCTGACACAGATACGCAGTATTTT	CASSLVAGADTDTQYF
NA	TRBD2	TRBV24-1	TRBJ2-1	TGTGCCACCAGTGATACACGGGAGGCAGCGGCGAATGAGCAGTTCTTC	CATSDTREAAANEQFF
few	TRBD1	TRBV2	TRBJ1-5	TGTGCCAGCAGTGAAGCGGGACAGGGATTCAGTAGCAATCAGCCCCAGCATTTT	CASSEAGQGFSSNQPQHF
NA	TRBD2	TRBV5-3	TRBJ2-7	TGTGCCAGAAGCCGGCCACGGACTAGCGGGAAGTACGAGCAGTACTTC	CARSRPRTSGKYEQYF
NA	TRBD1	TRBV4-2	TRBJ2-7	TGTGCCAGCAGCCCTTCGGGGACAGGGGCCTACGAGCAGTACTTC	CASSPSGTGAYEQYF
NA	NA	TRBV18	TRBJ1-3	TGTGCCAGCTCACCGGTTCCCGCGCCGGACACCATATATTTT	CASSPVPAPDTIYF
NA	TRBD1	TRBV19	TRBJ2-4	TGTGCCAGTAGTAGACAGGGGGCACAAAACATTCAGTACTTC	CASSRQGAQNIQYF
NA	TRBD1	TRBV27	TRBJ1-5	TGTGCCAGCAGTTTCTTAACAGGGGGCCGCAATCAGCCCCAGCATTTT	CASSFLTGGRNQPQHF
NA	TRBD1	TRBV24-1	TRBJ1-2	TGTGCCACCAGTGAGGGGGACAGGGCGGTATATGGCTACACCTTC	CATSEGDRAVYGYTF
once	NA	TRBV11-2	TRBJ1-5	TGTGCCAGCAGCTTAGTCACAGGGCAGCCCCAGCATTTT	CASSLVTGQPQHF
NA	NA	TRBV7-2	TRBJ2-5	TGTGCCAGCAGCTTAGTCGGCAGGGGAAAGACCCAGTACTTC	CASSLVGRGKTQYF